The sample holds a few counts of the clone carrying this T cell receptor beta chain. These data originate in a study of T cell responses to AZD1222 COVID-19 vaccine. The protocol was immunoSEQ multiplex PCR, while the TCRdb copy is restricted to in-frame clones and leaves out a portion. Here the sample spans some 120,000 clones, around 94% being singletons. CDR1 and CDR2 from the germline V gene are LGHDT and YNNKEL (reference sequence). The V end was cut by 3 bases, the J end by 8 bases, with 16 bases between. CDR3 size: 14 residues. The V call is TRBV3-1 (or the pseudogene TRBV3-2), the J call TRBJ1-2; D may be TRBD1 (6 bases). The clonotype originates from an adult in good health. This specimen consisted of peripheral blood, obtained on day 0 of AZD1222 vaccination. CDR3 protein: CASSHRDKARGYTF. CDR3 sequence (DNA): TGTGCCAGCAGCCACCGGGACAAGGCACGCGGCTACACCTTC.